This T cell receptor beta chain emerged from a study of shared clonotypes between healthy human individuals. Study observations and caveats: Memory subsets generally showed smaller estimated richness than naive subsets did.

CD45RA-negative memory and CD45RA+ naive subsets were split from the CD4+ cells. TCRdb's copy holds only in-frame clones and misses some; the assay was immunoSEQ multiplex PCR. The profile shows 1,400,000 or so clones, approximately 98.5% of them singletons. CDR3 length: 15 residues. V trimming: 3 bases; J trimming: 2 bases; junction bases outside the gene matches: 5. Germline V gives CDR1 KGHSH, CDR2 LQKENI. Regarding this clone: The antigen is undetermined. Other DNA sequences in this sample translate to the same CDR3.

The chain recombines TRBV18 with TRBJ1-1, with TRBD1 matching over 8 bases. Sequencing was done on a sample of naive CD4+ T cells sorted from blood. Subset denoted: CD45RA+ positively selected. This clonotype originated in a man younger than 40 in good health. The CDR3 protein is CASSPRTGLNTEAFF. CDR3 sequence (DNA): TGTGCCAGCTCACCTCGGACAGGGCTAAACACTGAAGCTTTCTTT.